Presented here are 20 T cell receptor beta chains from one specimen sequenced in a study of blood T cell repertoires in COVID-19. The data were produced by immunoSEQ multiplex PCR, yet TCRdb's version contains in-frame clones alone and is incomplete. This sample carries about 160,000 clones, 85% of them seen once, and the ten largest clones take approximately 3.3%. The source material was peripheral blood. These receptors all stem from a human donor with acute or convalescent COVID-19. The donor label of this sample is uncertain.

This chain links TRBV5-4 with TRBJ2-5, with D unresolved. V was trimmed by 2 bases and J by 0 bases, leaving 11 bases between them. CDR3 length equals 15 residues. Looked up from germline, CDR1 is SGHNT and CDR2 is YYREEE (reference sequence). CDR3 protein: CASSFDSANQETQYF. The DNA for the CDR3 is TGTGCCAGCAGCTTCGATTCAGCGAACCAAGAGACCCAGTACTTC.

This chain links TRBV19 with TRBJ1-2; the D is unclear. Germline assignment: CDR1 LNHDA and CDR2 SQIVND (reference sequence). There are 14 residues in the CDR3. The V and J ends lost 3 bases and 2 bases respectively, with 10 bases between them. The DNA for the CDR3 is TGTGCCAGTAGTATTGGAGGGCGCAACTATGGCTACACCTTC. It yields the protein CASSIGGRNYGYTF.

The V gene is TRBV7-8, the J gene TRBJ2-4, with a weak D call TRBD1 (5 bases). The germline V gene encodes CDR1 SGHVS and CDR2 FQNEAQ. Trimming removed 5 bases from V and 1 base from J, with 12 bases in between. This CDR3 has 15 residues. The CDR3 loop reads CASSPIPGAKNIQYF. CDR3 nucleotides: TGTGCCAGCAGCCCTATCCCAGGGGCCAAAAACATTCAGTACTTC.

J is TRBJ1-2 and V is TRBV6-2 or TRBV6-3; D is unclear. The CDR3 has 11 amino acids. Trimming stripped 5 bases from V and 1 base from J, with 2 bases between. CDR1 and CDR2 from the germline V gene are MNHEY and SVGEGT. The CDR3 nucleotides read TGTGCCAGCAGTCTTAACTATGGCTACACCTTC. This gives the protein CASSLNYGYTF.

This sequence joins TRBV30 and TRBJ1-3; TRBD1 is a possible D gene (6 bases). The CDR3 runs to 13 residues. CDR1 is GTSNPN, CDR2 SVGIG, per germline (reference sequence). Trimming took off 3 bases at V and 5 bases at J, with 11 bases between the two ends. The CDR3 loop is CAWSGGPRNTIYF. CDR3 nucleotides: TGTGCCTGGAGCGGGGGGCCGAGAAACACCATATATTTT.

The J gene is TRBJ2-1, the V gene TRBV6-2 or TRBV6-3, with no clear D. The CDR3 extends over 16 amino acids. Germline assignment: CDR1 MNHEY and CDR2 SVGEGT. Trimming left V 6 bases short and J 4 bases short, with 19 bases between. CDR3 sequence (DNA): TGTGCCAGCAGCCAGTACGGAGATACCTTTTACAATGAGCAGTTCTTC. Its protein is CASSQYGDTFYNEQFF.

The chain is built from TRBV7-2 and TRBJ1-5; D perhaps matches TRBD1 (5 bases). CDR1 is SGHTA, CDR2 FQGNSA, per germline. Trimming took 3 bases from V and 7 from J, leaving 13 bases between them. The CDR3 has 14 residues. CDR3 DNA: TGTGCCAGCAGCTTGGTCCAGGGTGGACAGCCCCAGCATTTT. It codes for CASSLVQGGQPQHF.

The chain links TRBV4-2 to TRBJ1-4, with 10 positions matching TRBD1. The length of the CDR3 is 16 residues. Looked up from germline, CDR1 is LGHNA and CDR2 is YNFKEQ. Trimming took 3 bases from V and 4 from J; bases not matched to a gene: 5. This chain's CDR3 is CASSQAGQGDNEKLFF. The CDR3 DNA follows: TGTGCCAGCAGCCAGGCCGGACAGGGGGATAATGAAAAACTGTTTTTT.

The rearrangement uses TRBV6-6 and TRBJ2-7; 13 nucleotides agree with TRBD2. Germline V CDR1 and CDR2: MNHNY, SVGAGI (reference sequence). Trimming cost V 6 bases and J 7 bases; bases outside gene matches: 9. The CDR3 covers 15 residues. The CDR3 bases are TGTGCCAGCAGCCAGGCGAGGACTAGCGGGGGTGAGCAGTACTTC. This codes for CASSQARTSGGEQYF.

CDR3 coding DNA: TGTGCCAGCAGTTACGGGGGGGGCTGGGAGCTGTTTTTT. It translates to CASSYGGGWELFF. The genes are TRBV6-5 and TRBJ2-2; a weak D match, TRBD2 (7 bases). CDR1 is MNHEY, CDR2 SVGAGI, per germline. Trimming pared 2 bases from V and 9 bases from J, leaving 10 bases between. The CDR3 runs to 13 residues.

This clone was seen more than once but under ten times. The V gene is TRBV7-8, the J gene TRBJ1-5, with TRBD1 matching 7 bases. Looked up from germline, CDR1 is SGHVS and CDR2 is FQNEAQ. The V gene end was trimmed by 0 bases and the J gene end by 6 bases; junction bases not matched to a gene: 8. CDR3 length: 16 amino acids. The CDR3 loop reads CASSLAGRGSGQPQHF. The CDR3 nucleotides are TGTGCCAGCAGCTTAGCGGGCAGGGGGAGTGGTCAGCCCCAGCATTTT.

As for this clone: The identical CDR3 is also encoded by other nucleotide sequences in the sample. V gene TRBV3-1 (or the pseudogene TRBV3-2) combines with J gene TRBJ1-3; no clear D. Germline CDR1 LGHDT, CDR2 YNNKEL (reference sequence). V lost 1 base, J lost 0 bases, and 7 bases lay in between. The CDR3 sequence is 15 residues long. CDR3 loop: CASSQGGHSGNTIYF. The CDR3 DNA reads as TGTGCCAGCAGCCAAGGAGGGCACTCTGGAAACACCATATATTTT.

The count of this clone is one. V and J are TRBV18 and TRBJ2-5; a possible D gene is TRBD1 (6 bases). CDR1 is KGHSH and CDR2 is LQKENI in the germline V gene. This CDR3 contains 15 residues. With 2 bases removed from V and 2 bases from J, the gap between germline ends came to 12 bases. CDR3 coding DNA: TGTGCCAGCTCACCAGGGACATTATTTCAAGAGACCCAGTACTTC. This gives the protein CASSPGTLFQETQYF.

This rearrangement joins TRBV19 to TRBJ1-4; TRBD1 matches at 7 bases. CDR1 and CDR2 (germline): LNHDA, SQIVND (reference sequence). The CDR3 totals 15 residues. The V segment lost 7 bases and the J segment 6 bases; nucleotides outside the gene matches: 11. The CDR3 spells CASTAGGTADEKLFF. CDR3 nucleotide sequence: TGTGCCAGTACCGCGGGGGGGACAGCCGATGAAAAACTGTTTTTT.

This chain links TRBV4-1 with TRBJ1-3; D not resolved. The CDR3 has 14 residues. Germline lookup yields CDR1 MGHRA and CDR2 YSYEKL. Trimming left V 0 bases short and J 3 bases short, with 6 bases between. The CDR3, as DNA: TGCGCCAGCAGCCAAGATGGCAATGGAAACACCATATATTTT. Translating gives CASSQDGNGNTIYF.

This clone showed up just once. The chain combines TRBV27 with TRBJ1-4; D not certain. In germline, CDR1 is MNHEY, CDR2 SMNVEV (reference sequence). This CDR3 is built from 13 residues. V lost 9 bases, J lost 7 bases, and 15 bases lay in between. This CDR3 reads CASRAVGSEKLFF. The DNA for the CDR3 is TGTGCCAGTAGGGCGGTGGGGAGTGAAAAACTGTTTTTT.

This clone has more than one count but fewer than ten. The chain is built from TRBV4-1 and TRBJ1-3; D uncertain. Germline assignment: CDR1 MGHRA and CDR2 YSYEKL. The CDR3 is 15 residues long. Trimming pared 1 base from V and 4 bases from J, leaving 11 bases between. CDR3 DNA sequence: TGCGCCAGCAGCCAAGCCTCCGGCGGAGGAAACACCATATATTTT. Residues: CASSQASGGGNTIYF.

This chain's CDR3 is CASSVGTPNTGELFF. The DNA for the CDR3 is TGTGCCAGTAGTGTAGGGACACCAAACACCGGGGAGCTGTTTTTT. The chain uses TRBV19 and TRBJ2-2, with a tentative D call TRBD1 (6 bases). The germline V gene has CDR1 LNHDA and CDR2 SQIVND (reference sequence). The CDR3 runs to 15 residues. Trimming removed 5 bases from V and 2 bases from J, with 12 bases in between. The entire variable domain, with the rest obtained from reference TRBV19 and TRBJ2-2, is as follows: DGGITQSPKYLFRKEGQNVTLSCEQNLNHDAMYWYRQDPGQGLRLIYYSQIVNDFQKGDIAEGYSVSREKKESFPLTVTSAQKNPTAFYLCASSVGTPNTGELFFGEGSRLTVL.

This clone was counted once. This chain joins TRBV3-1 (or the pseudogene TRBV3-2) and TRBJ1-6; 8 nucleotides agree with TRBD1. This CDR3 has 13 amino acids. With V trimmed by 8 bases and J by 3 bases, 0 bases remained unmatched. CDR1 and CDR2 from the germline V gene are LGHDT and YNNKEL (reference sequence). For the CDR3, the DNA is TGTGCCAGCGGACAGGGCTATAATTCACCCCTCCACTTT. Translating it yields CASGQGYNSPLHF.

The chain combines TRBV18 with TRBJ1-1, with TRBD1 identical over 9 bases. The CDR3 loop spans 14 amino acids. J gave up 4 bases and V 5 bases, and 5 bases lay outside the gene matches. Per germline, CDR1 KGHSH and CDR2 LQKENI. The CDR3 DNA is TGTGCCAGCTCAGCACAGGGGGCCGGCACTGAAGCTTTCTTT. This translates into CASSAQGAGTEAFF.